This TCR beta chain derives from a study of control samples from healthy donors and cancer patients (dated by TCRdb to the early 2020s). On this clone itself: No cognate antigen has been identified for it. Base qualities are missing; no much larger clone stands one base away.

The CDR3, from cysteine to phenylalanine, totals 22 residues. Only the CDR3 DNA is retained, 66 bases long and in frame from the first base. CDR1 and CDR2 were assigned from the germline V gene (reference sequence) as LNHDA and SQIVND. V is pruned by 5 bases and J by 0 bases, leaving 23 bases of the junction without a gene match. Library preparation used the immunoSEQ multiplex PCR assay. TCRdb limited this immuneACCESS table to in-frame rearrangements with V and J called. A share of clones is missing; checked studies link under half to unresolved V genes, and the rest is unexplained. Across this sample there are 75,000 to 95,000 clones, with approximately 84% seen only once. Under 40% of the sample goes to the ten largest clones.

The sample taken for sequencing was PBMCs. The rearranged chain carries TRBV19 and TRBJ2-4, with 9 middle bases fitting TRBD1. The TCR originated in a man between 65 and 79 years old with lung cancer. The DNA is as follows: TGTGCCAGTAGTGCTACCTCCGGGACAGGGAGTTCTTCAATCCTAGCCAAAAACATTCAGTACTTC. Its product reads: CASSATSGTGSSSILAKNIQYF.